Listed below are T cell receptor beta chains from one sample, sequenced in a study of blood T cells in healthy people across ages. TCRdb ran MiXCR on the 5' RACE reads and lists one entry per CDR3 protein. Altogether approximately 1.5 million distinct CDR3 sequences are present, roughly 32% being singletons, with the ten largest covering over 9%. The sample was blood. These receptors were collected from a woman aged 25-40 years in good health. CDR3s include the opening cysteine and the closing phenylalanine or tryptophan. Fields, in order: CDR3 DNA, CDR3 protein, clone size, D gene, J gene, CDR3 length, V gene. The D gene is left open where the match is weak. Clone size appears in some rows only: once, few, many, or a class for an expanded clone.

TGTGCCATCAGTGAGGCTCTAGCGGATGCCTACAATGAGCAGTTCTTC | CAISEALADAYNEQFF | - | TRBD2 | TRBJ2-1 | 16 | TRBV10-3
TGTGCCAGCAGCCACACGGGGATCACAGATACGCAGTATTTT | CASSHTGITDTQYF | few | - | TRBJ2-3 | 14 | TRBV3-1
TGTGCCAGCAGCGTCGGACTAGCGGGAGTGGACTACGAGCAGTACTTC | CASSVGLAGVDYEQYF | - | TRBD2 | TRBJ2-7 | 16 | TRBV7-8
TGTGCCAGCAGCTTATATTACCAGCAGTACTTC | CASSLYYQQYF | - | - | TRBJ2-5 | 11 | TRBV11-2
TGCGCCAGCAGCCAAGATAACGGGGGGGCCGAGACCCAGTACTTC | CASSQDNGGAETQYF | few | TRBD2 | TRBJ2-5 | 15 | TRBV4-1
TGTGCCAGCAGCCCCCGGGACGGCGGCGGACTAGCGTACTACAATGAGCAGTTCTTC | CASSPRDGGGLAYYNEQFF | - | TRBD2 | TRBJ2-1 | 19 | TRBV7-9
TGTGCCAGCAGTAACAGGGGAATAACTATCTACGAGCAGTACTTC | CASSNRGITIYEQYF | - | TRBD1 | TRBJ2-7 | 15 | TRBV28
TGTGCCAGCAGCTTAAAGGGGCAGGGGCCCTCTGGGGAGCAGTACTTC | CASSLKGQGPSGEQYF | - | - | TRBJ2-5 | 16 | TRBV7-9
TGTGCCAGCAGCTGGGCCCAGGCTCGGGGCCACACCTTC | CASSWAQARGHTF | - | - | TRBJ1-2 | 13 | TRBV7-9
TGTGCCAGCAACCCGGGTCCCCCGGGCTACACCTTC | CASNPGPPGYTF | - | - | TRBJ1-2 | 12 | TRBV21-1
TGTGCCAGCAGTGAACATCGGGGGGGCCGCACAGATACGCAGTATTTT | CASSEHRGGRTDTQYF | few | TRBD2 | TRBJ2-3 | 16 | TRBV2
TGTGCCAGCAGCTTCTCTAGCGCCCAGACCCAGTACTTC | CASSFSSAQTQYF | - | - | TRBJ2-5 | 13 | TRBV7-2
TGTGCCAGCAGTGTAACGGGACAGATGAACACTGAAGCTTTCTTT | CASSVTGQMNTEAFF | - | TRBD1 | TRBJ1-1 | 15 | TRBV6-1
TGTGCCAGCAGTGAACGGGGACCAGGCGGCTACACCTTC | CASSERGPGGYTF | - | - | TRBJ1-2 | 13 | TRBV2
TGTGCCAGCACATGGACTAGCGGTGAGACCCAGTACTTC | CASTWTSGETQYF | many | TRBD2 | TRBJ2-5 | 13 | TRBV5-1
TGTGCCAGCAGTGAATACCAGGGAGTGGATGGCTACACCTTC | CASSEYQGVDGYTF | - | - | TRBJ1-2 | 14 | TRBV6-1
TGTGCCAGCAGTTTAGGACCCAGGGATCAGTACTTC | CASSLGPRDQYF | few | - | TRBJ2-4 | 12 | TRBV12-3/TRBV12-4
TGTGCCTCCAGGAGGCCGGGGGGTTTAAACAATGAGCAGTACTTC | CASRRPGGLNNEQYF | - | TRBD2 | TRBJ2-4 | 15 | TRBV3-1
TGCAGTGCTAGAAAGCTTGGACAGGGAGGCTCCTACAATGAGCAGTTCTTC | CSARKLGQGGSYNEQFF | - | TRBD1 | TRBJ2-1 | 17 | TRBV20-1
TGTGCCAGCAGCGTCACGGACCGTCGTAGCCAAGAGACCCAGTACTTC | CASSVTDRRSQETQYF | - | - | TRBJ2-5 | 16 | TRBV9
TGCAGCGTTATACAGGGGCAAGAGACCCAGTACTTC | CSVIQGQETQYF | many | TRBD1 | TRBJ2-5 | 12 | TRBV29-1
TGTGCCAGCAGCCAAGGGACGGGGGGTCTAGCCGAGCAGTACTTC | CASSQGTGGLAEQYF | - | TRBD2 | TRBJ2-7 | 15 | TRBV4-2
TGTGCCAGCAGCTCGGAGAGAGAGGGGCGACCACCCCTCCACTTT | CASSSEREGRPPLHF | - | - | TRBJ1-6 | 15 | TRBV7-9